This T cell receptor (beta chain) was observed in a study of CD8+ T cells in alopecia areata. The treatment was: oral pan-JAK inhibitor, 5-10 mg twice daily. The investigators collected lesional scalp punch biopsies and peripheral blood from alopecia areata patients. A note on this clone: Its antigen is undetermined.

Germline values: CDR1 MNHNS, CDR2 SASEGT. The CDR3 has 12 amino acids. V was trimmed by 4 bases and J by 2 bases, leaving 3 bases between them. Study-wide results and limits: Researchers report lesional scalp, most notably alopecia totalis/universalis, outstripped normal scalp in clonality. Baseline CD8+ expansion's link to response remains uncertain, as there was one nonresponder. Sharing of TCR sequences between patients (possibly for HLA-related reasons) was less clear than in mice.

Isolated RNA was reverse transcribed into cDNA used as the sequencing template. Libraries were prepared by immunoSEQ multiplex PCR; TCRdb keeps only in-frame clonotypes and omits some of them. The sample lists about 190,000 clones; roughly 60% were seen once. The specimen was CD4+ T cells sorted from blood, collected at roughly week 49, from a patient treated with tofacitinib. V usage is TRBV6-1 and J usage is TRBJ1-5; D not resolved. The TCR comes from a human donor with alopecia areata. The CDR3 spells CASSGGNQPQHF. CDR3 in DNA: TGTGCCAGCAGTGGGGGCAATCAGCCCCAGCATTTT.